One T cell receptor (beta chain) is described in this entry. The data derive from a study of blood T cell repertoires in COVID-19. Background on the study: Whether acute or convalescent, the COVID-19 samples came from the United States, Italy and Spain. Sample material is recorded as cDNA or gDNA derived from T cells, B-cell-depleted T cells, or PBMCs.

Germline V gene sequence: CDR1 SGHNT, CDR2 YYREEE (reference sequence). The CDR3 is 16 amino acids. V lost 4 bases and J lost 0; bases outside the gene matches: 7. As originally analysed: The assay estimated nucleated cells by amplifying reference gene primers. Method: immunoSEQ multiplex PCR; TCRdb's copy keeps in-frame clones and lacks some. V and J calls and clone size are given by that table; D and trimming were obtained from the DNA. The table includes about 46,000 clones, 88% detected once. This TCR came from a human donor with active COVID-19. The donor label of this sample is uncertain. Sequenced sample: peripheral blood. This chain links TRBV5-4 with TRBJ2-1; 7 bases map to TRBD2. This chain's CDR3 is CASSLKAGSSYNEQFF. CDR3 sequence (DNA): TGTGCCAGCAGCCTAAAAGCGGGGAGCTCCTACAATGAGCAGTTCTTC.